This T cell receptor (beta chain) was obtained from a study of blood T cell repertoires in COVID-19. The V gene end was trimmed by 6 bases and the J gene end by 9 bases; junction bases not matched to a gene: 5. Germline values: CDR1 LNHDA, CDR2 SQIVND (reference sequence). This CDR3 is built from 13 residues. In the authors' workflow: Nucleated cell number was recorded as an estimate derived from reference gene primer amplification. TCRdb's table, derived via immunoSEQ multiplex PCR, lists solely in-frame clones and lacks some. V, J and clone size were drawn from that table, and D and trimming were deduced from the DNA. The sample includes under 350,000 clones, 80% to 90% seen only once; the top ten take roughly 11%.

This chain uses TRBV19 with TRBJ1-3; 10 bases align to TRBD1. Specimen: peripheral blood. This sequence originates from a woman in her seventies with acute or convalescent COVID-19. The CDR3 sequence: CASSLGQGITIYF. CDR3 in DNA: TGTGCCAGTAGCCTGGGACAGGGGATCACCATATATTTT.